A single sample is the source of the 27 T cell receptor beta chains below, sequenced in a study of cytomegalovirus exposure and HLA in healthy donors. The PCR made use of 60 Vbeta and 13 Jbeta primers. TCRdb's table, derived via immunoSEQ multiplex PCR, lists solely in-frame clones and lacks some. The sample records around 110,000 clones, around three quarters being singletons. Source material: PBMCs. The receptors shown here come from a man aged 25-45 years in good health and CMV-seropositive.

The chain recombines TRBV6-4 with TRBJ2-7; D remains ambiguous. The germline V gene has CDR1 MRHNA and CDR2 SNTAGT. Trimming stripped 6 bases from V and 1 base from J, with 13 bases between. This CDR3 is 14 amino acids long. CDR3 loop: CASSPEIFSYEQYF. Written as DNA, the CDR3 is TGTGCCAGCAGCCCAGAAATATTTTCCTACGAGCAGTACTTC.

This clone was detected only once. The chain is built from TRBV15 and TRBJ2-4, with D possibly TRBD2 on 6 matching bases. Germline V CDR1 and CDR2: LNHNV, YYDKDF (reference sequence). With 3 bases removed from V and 7 bases from J, the gap between germline ends came to 16 bases. The CDR3 runs to 15 residues. The DNA for the CDR3 is TGTGCCACCAGCAGCCTGGGGGGTGGGACGAACATTCAGTACTTC. Encoded protein: CATSSLGGGTNIQYF.

The gene calls are TRBV25-1 and TRBJ1-2, with 7 bases that match TRBD1. V lost 4 bases and J lost 4; bases outside the gene matches: 0. The CDR3 totals 12 residues. The V gene's germline CDR1 is MGHDK and CDR2 SYGVNS. The DNA for the CDR3 is TGTGCCAGCAGTGCAGGGGGCTATGGCTACACCTTC. Translated, it gives CASSAGGYGYTF.

This chain uses TRBV11-2 with TRBJ2-1, with a tentative D call TRBD2 (7 bases). The germline gives CDR1 SGHAT, CDR2 FQNNGV. CDR3 length: 15 residues. Trimming took 6 bases from V and 8 from J, leaving 20 bases between them. CDR3 sequence: CASRVAGAPRDEQFF. CDR3 DNA: TGTGCCAGCAGAGTGGCGGGGGCCCCCAGGGATGAGCAGTTCTTC.

The chain recombines TRBV29-1 with TRBJ2-1; D gene ambiguous. The germline V gene has CDR1 SQVTM and CDR2 ANQGSEA. CDR3 length equals 11 residues. V lost 7 bases, J lost 1 base, and 5 bases lay in between. DNA of the CDR3: TGCAGCGAGACATCCTACAATGAGCAGTTCTTC. It codes for CSETSYNEQFF.

This clone was picked up a small number of times. The chain has TRBV7-6 and TRBJ2-7; D is unresolved. CDR1 SGHVS and CDR2 FNYEAQ come from the germline V gene. Trimming took 4 bases from V and 6 from J, leaving 22 bases between them. CDR3 length equals 16 residues. DNA of the CDR3: TGTGCCAGCAGCTCCTCAAACAGCCGCCTCCCGGCCGAGCAGTACTTC. It specifies CASSSSNSRLPAEQYF.

The sample holds one count of this clone. CDR3 sequence: CASTEATVNQPQHF. In nucleotides, the CDR3 is TGTGCCAGCACCGAAGCGACAGTTAATCAGCCCCAGCATTTT. The chain is built from TRBV28 and TRBJ1-5, with D tentatively TRBD1 (5 bases). The CDR3 sequence is 14 residues long. Deletions cut 7 bases from V and 4 bases from J, with 14 bases between. Germline V gene data show CDR1 as MDHEN and CDR2 as SYDVKM.

The chain joins TRBV7-2 to TRBJ1-1; no reliable D call. CDR1 SGHTA and CDR2 FQGNSA come from the germline V gene. Trimming stripped 3 bases from V and 1 base from J, with 6 bases between. The CDR3 consists of 13 residues. This CDR3 reads CASSFTGNTEAFF. The CDR3 coding sequence is TGTGCCAGCAGCTTCACCGGGAACACTGAAGCTTTCTTT.

This chain connects TRBV28 to TRBJ1-5; unclear D gene. Germline loops: CDR1 MDHEN, CDR2 SYDVKM. Trimming cost V 3 bases and J 0 bases, with 24 bases left between them. The CDR3 sequence is 20 residues long. The CDR3, as DNA: TGTGCCAGCAGTTTCCCCTCAGTGGCCAAATTTCAAAATAGCAATCAGCCCCAGCATTTT. Translating it yields CASSFPSVAKFQNSNQPQHF.

The chain is built from TRBV19 and TRBJ1-1; D is unclear. V was shortened by 4 bases and J by 1 base, with 10 bases between the two germline ends. Germline CDR1 is LNHDA and CDR2 is SQIVND (reference sequence). This CDR3 contains 14 residues. The CDR3 DNA follows: TGTGCCAGTAGTAGAGAACTTGGGAACACTGAAGCTTTCTTT. Amino acid sequence: CASSRELGNTEAFF.

The gene calls are TRBV7-3 and TRBJ1-1, with TRBD1 as a possible D gene (5 bases). V was clipped by 5 bases and J by 11 bases, with 18 bases between them. This CDR3 region has 13 residues. Germline V lookup: CDR1 SGHTA, CDR2 FQGTGA. The CDR3 DNA reads as TGTGCCAGCAGCCCCCCCACAGGAGACCGCGCTTTCTTT. Translating it yields CASSPPTGDRAFF.

This chain joins TRBV11-3 and TRBJ1-6, with 8 bases lining up with TRBD1. Looked up from germline, CDR1 is SGHNT and CDR2 is YENEEA. V gave up 1 base and J gave up 4 bases; unmatched junction bases: 6. The CDR3 totals 17 residues. CDR3 sequence (DNA): TGTGCCAGCAGCTTAGGCCCACAGGGGGATTATAATTCACCCCTCCACTTT. Protein: CASSLGPQGDYNSPLHF.

This chain joins TRBV4-1 and TRBJ1-2; a weak D match, TRBD1 (5 bases). Per germline, CDR1 MGHRA and CDR2 YSYEKL. The V end was cut by 0 bases, the J end by 3 bases, with 14 bases between. The CDR3 is 16 amino acids. Written as DNA, the CDR3 is TGCGCCAGCAGCCAAGAAGTAGGGGTCTTCCACTATGGCTACACCTTC. The encoded protein is CASSQEVGVFHYGYTF.

This chain connects TRBV6-4 to TRBJ1-5, with D unclear. V lost 2 bases and J lost 2, with 10 bases in between. The length of the CDR3 is 15 residues. CDR1 and CDR2 (germline): MRHNA, SNTAGT. The CDR3 DNA follows: TGTGCCAGCAGTGACGAGGCCGGGGGCAATCAGCCCCAGCATTTT. This sequence encodes CASSDEAGGNQPQHF.

The chain is built from TRBV6-1 and TRBJ2-4, with 7 positions matching TRBD1. Trimming cost V 2 bases and J 8 bases; bases outside gene matches: 6. CDR1 is MNHNS and CDR2 is SASEGT in the germline V gene. CDR3 length: 14 amino acids. The CDR3 loop reads CASSEPDRRYIQYF. CDR3 DNA sequence: TGTGCCAGCAGTGAACCGGACAGGAGGTACATTCAGTACTTC.

The rearrangement uses TRBV7-2 and TRBJ1-2, with D possibly TRBD1 on 6 matching bases. The CDR3 spans 15 residues. Germline V gives CDR1 SGHTA, CDR2 FQGNSA. V lost 3 bases and J 3 bases, leaving 14 bases between the germline ends. CDR3 loop: CASSLGHFTHYGYTF. The CDR3, as DNA: TGTGCCAGCAGCTTGGGACACTTTACCCACTATGGCTACACCTTC.

This rearrangement joins TRBV30 to TRBJ2-1; a weak D match, TRBD2 (5 bases). Per the germline V gene, CDR1 is GTSNPN and CDR2 is SVGIG (reference sequence). The CDR3 extends over 14 amino acids. The V end lost 1 base, the J end lost 0 bases, and 7 bases lay between the germline ends. CDR3 coding DNA: TGTGCCTGGAGTGCCACTAGCTCCTACAATGAGCAGTTCTTC. Its protein product is CAWSATSSYNEQFF.

The V and J genes are TRBV7-6 and TRBJ2-3; possible D gene TRBD2, 7 bases. The germline V gene has CDR1 SGHVS and CDR2 FNYEAQ. This CDR3 is 16 amino acids long. V was shortened by 2 bases and J by 3 bases, with 15 bases between the two germline ends. The CDR3 loop reads CASSLKWGGLTDTQYF. Here the CDR3 DNA reads TGTGCCAGCAGCTTAAAGTGGGGGGGCCTAACAGATACGCAGTATTTT. Looking up the rest from reference TRBV7-6 and TRBJ2-3 gives the full variable domain: GAGVSQSPRYKVTKRGQDVALRCDPISGHVSLYWYRQALGQGPEFLTYFNYEAQQDKSGLPNDRFSAERPEGSISTLTIQRTEQRDSAMYRCASSLKWGGLTDTQYFGPGTRLTVL.

This clone appeared a single time. The chain uses TRBV19 and TRBJ1-5; the D gene is possibly TRBD1 (6 bases). This CDR3 has 13 residues. V lost 3 bases and J lost 5, with 8 bases in between. Germline CDR1 LNHDA, CDR2 SQIVND (reference sequence). Written as DNA, the CDR3 is TGTGCCAGTAGTATCACAGGGTATCAGCCCCAGCATTTT. Translated, it gives CASSITGYQPQHF. Variable domain in full (rest from reference TRBV19 and TRBJ1-5): DGGITQSPKYLFRKEGQNVTLSCEQNLNHDAMYWYRQDPGQGLRLIYYSQIVNDFQKGDIAEGYSVSREKKESFPLTVTSAQKNPTAFYLCASSITGYQPQHFGDGTRLSIL.

The J gene is TRBJ2-5, the V gene TRBV7-8; TRBD2 aligns across 8 bases. The V and J ends lost 5 bases and 5 bases, in that order; junction bases with no gene match: 4. Germline values: CDR1 SGHVS, CDR2 FQNEAQ. The CDR3 covers 13 residues. CDR3 DNA sequence: TGTGCCAGCAGCCCAGCGGGGGAGGAGACCCAGTACTTC. The encoded protein is CASSPAGEETQYF.

To note about this clone: In the same sample, other DNA sequences code for this CDR3. The J gene is TRBJ2-3, the V gene TRBV6-4, with 10 bases fitting TRBD2. CDR1 MRHNA and CDR2 SNTAGT come from the germline V gene. The CDR3 is 14 amino acids. J lost 3 bases, V lost 3 bases, and 0 bases had no gene match. This CDR3 is CASSEAGGTDTQYF. CDR3 in DNA: TGTGCCAGCAGTGAAGCGGGGGGGACAGATACGCAGTATTTT.

This clone was recorded a few times. This chain connects TRBV29-1 to TRBJ1-4; 8 nucleotides agree with TRBD1. This CDR3 region has 13 residues. Germline V gene data show CDR1 as SQVTM and CDR2 as ANQGSEA. The trim removed 5 bases at V and 3 bases at J, leaving 2 bases unmatched. The CDR3 sequence: CSVRQGSNEKLFF. The CDR3 DNA reads TGCAGCGTTCGACAGGGGTCTAATGAAAAACTGTTTTTT.

This clone was recorded once. The J gene is TRBJ2-5, the V gene TRBV6-1, with D possibly being TRBD2 (5 bases). V gave up 4 bases and J gave up 3 bases, with 12 bases separating them. Looked up from germline, CDR1 is MNHNS and CDR2 is SASEGT. The CDR3 has 14 amino acids. This CDR3 reads CASSADAREETQYF. CDR3 coding DNA: TGTGCCAGCAGTGCCGATGCGAGGGAAGAGACCCAGTACTTC.

The rearrangement links TRBV6-1 to TRBJ2-2; 7 bases align to TRBD2. Germline V gene data show CDR1 as MNHNS and CDR2 as SASEGT. Trimming took 7 bases from V and 4 from J; bases not matched to a gene: 3. The CDR3 loop spans 13 amino acids. The CDR3 protein is CASIREVTGELFF. The CDR3 region has the DNA TGTGCCAGCATTCGGGAGGTCACCGGGGAGCTGTTTTTT.

V and J are TRBV5-1 and TRBJ2-1; D unresolved. Germline CDR1 and CDR2: SGHRS and YFSETQ. There are 16 residues in the CDR3. Between the trimmed V and J ends, which lost 0 bases and 3 bases, there was a span of 13 bases. CDR3 amino acids: CASSLGVSSFYNEQFF. The CDR3 coding sequence is TGCGCCAGCAGCTTGGGAGTTAGTAGCTTCTACAATGAGCAGTTCTTC.

This chain connects TRBV7-6 to TRBJ2-5, with 7 positions matching TRBD2. The CDR3 spans 16 residues. V gave up 0 bases and J gave up 4 bases; unmatched junction bases: 8. Germline V lookup: CDR1 SGHVS, CDR2 FNYEAQ. CDR3 region: CASSLASSGIGETQYF. CDR3 in DNA: TGTGCCAGCAGCTTAGCATCCAGCGGGATTGGAGAGACCCAGTACTTC. The whole variable domain, filled in from reference TRBV7-6 and TRBJ2-5, reads GAGVSQSPRYKVTKRGQDVALRCDPISGHVSLYWYRQALGQGPEFLTYFNYEAQQDKSGLPNDRFSAERPEGSISTLTIQRTEQRDSAMYRCASSLASSGIGETQYFGPGTRLLVL.

The chain links TRBV9 to TRBJ2-6; D is unclear. This CDR3 is built from 14 residues. Trimming left V 2 bases short and J 0 bases short, with 3 bases between. In germline, CDR1 is SGDLS, CDR2 YYNGEE. The CDR3 protein is CASSVSSGANVLTF. The CDR3 DNA sequence: TGTGCCAGCAGCGTTAGCTCTGGGGCCAACGTCCTGACTTTC.